The T cell receptor (beta chain) described here comes from a study of cytomegalovirus exposure and HLA in healthy donors. About the study: Of approximately 400 genotyped donors, roughly 80% clustered with self-reported Caucasian donors. Overall study results and limits: Presence/absence comparisons presumed near-even sequencing depth among donors.

Points on this clone: Its antigen is not known.

60 Vbeta and 13 Jbeta primers were used in PCR. Measured with immunoSEQ multiplex PCR; TCRdb has only the in-frame clones, and not every one. The sample includes approximately 210,000 clones. This receptor was obtained from a woman aged 25 to 39 in good health and CMV-seropositive. The sequenced material came from PBMCs.

The CDR3 sequence: CASSQPELAGGKDTQYF. CDR3 in DNA: TGCGCCAGCAGCCAGCCGGAACTAGCGGGAGGGAAAGATACGCAGTATTTT. V gene TRBV4-3 combines with J gene TRBJ2-3, with TRBD2 matching over 13 bases. The CDR3 spans 17 residues. The J segment lost 5 bases and the V segment lost 3 bases, leaving 8 bases of the junction unmatched. CDR1 LGHNA and CDR2 YSLEER come from the germline V gene.